What follows is one T cell receptor (beta chain) and its context. This sample is part of a study of T cell changes during pregnancy in multiple sclerosis. This CDR3 is 15 amino acids long. CDR1 is SGHRS and CDR2 is YFSETQ in the germline V gene. V was clipped by 3 bases and J by 5 bases; unmatched bases: 7. Assay: immunoSEQ multiplex PCR; the TCRdb copy retains only in-frame clones and omits some. The data contain about 100,000 clones, about 91% of them singletons. Sequencing used peripheral blood, obtained in the second trimester of pregnancy. The chain has TRBV5-1 and TRBJ2-2, with 7 bases lining up with TRBD1. This TCR came from a female donor with multiple sclerosis, enrolled in a pregnancy study. The CDR3 bases are TGCGCCAGCAGCTGGACAGGCCAGGGAACCGGGGAGCTGTTTTTT. This translates into CASSWTGQGTGELFF. Full variable domain (rest looked up from reference TRBV5-1 and TRBJ2-2): KAGVTQTPRYLIKTRGQQVTLSCSPISGHRSVSWYQQTPGQGLQFLFEYFSETQRNKGNFPGRFSGRQFSNSRSEMNVSTLELGDSALYLCASSWTGQGTGELFFGEGSRLTVL.